Only a few counts were recorded for the clone carrying this T cell receptor beta chain. The data are from a study of T-cell memory formation after mild COVID-19. In the study overall: Largely, the TCR clusters proved donor specific.

The germline V and J ends were trimmed by 3 bases and 4 bases, with 21 bases remaining between them. In germline, CDR1 is ENHRY, CDR2 SYGVKD. This CDR3 comprises 17 residues. TCRdb re-called the 5' RACE reads through MiXCR, storing one row per CDR3 protein. The data contain 350,000 to 500,000 distinct CDR3 sequences, 20% to 30% of them seen just once; the ten biggest clones take up about 12%. The V call is TRBV10-3, the J call TRBJ1-1; perhaps TRBD1 as D (5 bases). The receptor comes from an adult woman who had mild COVID-19 (a few samples of this study predate the infection). Cell type and time point are not known. What was sequenced was PBMCs or a T cell subset sorted from them (not recorded which). CDR3 sequence: CAISDFYAGTLLTEAFF. The DNA of the CDR3 is TGTGCCATCAGTGACTTCTATGCCGGGACTTTACTCACTGAAGCTTTCTTT.